Below, one TCR beta chain is given with its context. Its antigen is as yet unknown. The source of the sample is a study of CXCR3-negative and CXCR3-positive naive CD8 T cells. Study background: Per library, roughly 1.4 +/- 0.3 million reads; roughly 130 million TRB reads overall. Whole-study findings and limits: In both naive subsets diversity was comparably high, whereas memory CD8+ cells showed much lower diversity.

Cells that were CD45RO-CCR7+CD27+CD95- constituted naive CD8+ T cells. UMI-labeled TRB cDNA libraries were prepared by 5' RACE. Following a re-call of the 5' RACE reads, TCRdb has one entry per CDR3 protein and lacks DNA. This table holds about 42,000 distinct CDR3 sequences. The clonotype comes from a human donor in good health. Some clones in this sample may be carry-over from other donors' samples. Sample: naive CXCR3- CD8+ T cells from blood. Subset denoted: CD45RO-CCR7+CD27+CD95- naive CD8+ T cells lacking CXCR3 (TNR3-).

CDR3 sequence: CASSVASWGNEQFF. The chain carries TRBV9 and TRBJ2-1. This CDR3 is 14 amino acids long. Per germline, CDR1 SGDLS and CDR2 YYNGEE.